The 32 T cell receptor beta chains below all came from one sample that was sequenced in a study of tumor and adjacent non-tumor tissue in lung cancer. Three rounds of nested PCR, following a modified ARM-PCR protocol, produced the TCRbeta library. TCRdb itself ran the multiplex PCR reads through MiXCR, one entry per CDR3 protein. Found here are some 90,000 distinct CDR3 sequences, approximately 57% of them singletons; the top ten hold about 16%. No cell sorting was done before RNA was extracted from the tissue. The sequencing sample was made of lung tumor tissue. These receptors were taken from a man between 65 and 85 years old with non-small cell lung cancer.

This clonotype was picked up many times. The gene calls are TRBV24-1 and TRBJ2-2; D possibly matches TRBD1 or TRBD2 (6 bases each). V was clipped by 1 base and J by 6 bases, with 14 bases between them. Germline V CDR1 and CDR2: KGHDR, SFDVKD. The CDR3 has 16 residues. CDR3 protein: CATSDFGTRRAGELFF. The DNA for the CDR3 is TGTGCCACCAGTGATTTTGGGACACGGAGGGCCGGGGAGCTGTTTTTT.

Concerning this clonotype: A much larger clonotype is one base distant, so this may be a read error. The rearrangement links TRBV5-4 to TRBJ1-1; D is perhaps TRBD1 (6 bases). Looked up from germline, CDR1 is SGHNT and CDR2 is YYREEE (reference sequence). The CDR3 extends over 14 amino acids. Trimming shortened V by 4 bases and J by 2 bases, and 12 bases separated the two germline ends. CDR3 DNA sequence: TGTGCCAGCAGCCGACAGGTCATAAACACTGAAGCTTTCTTT. The encoded protein is CASSRQVINTEAFF.

Concerning this clonotype: Compared with germline, one end of the junction differs, possibly owing to a read error. V usage is TRBV29-1 and J usage is TRBJ1-3; D not resolved. Germline CDR1 is SQVTM and CDR2 is ANQGSEA. The length of the CDR3 is 13 residues. CDR3: CSVGPLSGNTIYF. The CDR3 DNA is TGTAGCGTTGGGCCGCTCTCTGGAAACACCATATATTTT.

This clonotype was counted between two and nine times. The gene calls are TRBV5-1 and TRBJ2-5; a weak D match, TRBD2 (6 bases). V was shortened by 7 bases and J by 0 bases, with 10 bases between the two germline ends. The CDR3 is 13 residues long. The germline V gene encodes CDR1 SGHRS and CDR2 YFSETQ. The CDR3 loop reads CASARDYQETQYF. CDR3 DNA: TGCGCCAGCGCCCGGGACTACCAAGAGACCCAGTACTTC. Drawing the rest from reference TRBV5-1 and TRBJ2-5, the complete variable domain is KAGVTQTPRYLIKTRGQQVTLSCSPISGHRSVSWYQQTPGQGLQFLFEYFSETQRNKGNFPGRFSGRQFSNSRSEMNVSTLELGDSALYLCASARDYQETQYFGPGTRLLVL.

Note on this clonotype: No conserved phenylalanine or tryptophan ends this CDR3, so it is likely a read error. No DNA is shown, since the ends of the CDR3 on it are uncertain; the CDR3 is the one TCRdb lists. V and J are TRBV11-2 and TRBJ2-7; the DNA was not compared with TRBD2, the D call given in the table. The CDR3 numbers 17 amino acids, ends counted. Germline V CDR1 and CDR2: SGHAT, FQNNGV. CDR3 protein: CASSLNPGLVGVREQCS.

J is TRBJ2-3 and V is TRBV11-2; D remains ambiguous. The CDR3 extends over 14 amino acids. CDR1 is SGHAT and CDR2 is FQNNGV in the germline V gene. V lost 3 bases to trimming and J lost 2 bases, with 9 bases between them. CDR3 nucleotides: TGTGCCAGCAGCTTTAGTGTGCACACAGATACGCAGTATTTT. Protein sequence: CASSFSVHTDTQYF.

This chain joins TRBV6-5 and TRBJ1-5; no definite D call. The germline V and J ends were trimmed by 7 bases and 6 bases, with 16 bases remaining between them. In germline, CDR1 is MNHEY, CDR2 SVGAGI. The CDR3 loop spans 14 amino acids. The CDR3 spells CASKEGPIVQPQHF. For the CDR3, the DNA is TGTGCCAGCAAAGAAGGGCCTATCGTTCAGCCCCAGCATTTT.

Of note for this clonotype: Mismatch with germline at one junction end may stem from a read error. This chain uses TRBV7-9 with TRBJ1-2, with 7 bases identical to TRBD1. CDR1 and CDR2 from the germline V gene are SEHNR and FQNEAQ (reference sequence). The CDR3 has 15 residues. The CDR3 DNA is TGTGTCAGCAGCATAGACGCAGGGGGTCACTATGGCTACACCTTC. Its translation is CVSSIDAGGHYGYTF.

The genes are TRBV29-1 and TRBJ2-1; no clear D. This CDR3 region has 12 residues. The V end was cut by 7 bases, the J end by 5 bases, with 12 bases between. CDR1 and CDR2 from the germline V gene are SQVTM and ANQGSEA. CDR3 nucleotides: TGCAGCGCGCCGAGAGTGAACAATGAGCAGTTCTTC. It codes for CSAPRVNNEQFF.

The J gene is TRBJ2-2, the V gene TRBV11-3; D gene unclear. CDR1 and CDR2 from the germline V gene are SGHNT and YENEEA. V gave up 1 base and J gave up 10 bases, with 13 bases separating them. This CDR3 comprises 14 residues. CDR3 in amino acids: CASSLGASAEELFF. CDR3 DNA: TGTGCCAGCAGCTTAGGGGCGTCCGCCGAGGAGCTGTTTTTT.

Details on this clonotype: The junction shows a germline mismatch at one end, possibly a read error. The chain employs TRBV10-3 and TRBJ1-1, with 10 bases matching TRBD1. Per the germline V gene, CDR1 is ENHRY and CDR2 is SYGVKD. The CDR3 is 14 amino acids. CDR3 in DNA: TGTACCATCAGGAAGGACAGGGGGTATATCGAAGCTTTCTTT. Protein product: CTIRKDRGYIEAFF.

Of note for this clonotype: At one end the junction does not follow the germline gene, possibly because of a read error. This sequence joins TRBV4-2 and TRBJ2-3, with TRBD2 identical over 7 bases. CDR1 and CDR2 from the germline V gene are LGHNA and YNFKEQ. CDR3 length equals 16 residues. The chain's CDR3 is CAISQAGGSGLDTQYF. CDR3 coding DNA: TGTGCCATCAGCCAAGCCGGCGGGAGCGGGCTCGATACGCAGTATTTT.

This clonotype was picked up a small number of times. One end of the junction is discordant with germline, which a read error may explain. The CDR3 loop reads CASSPGTEYQPLHF. In nucleotides, the CDR3 is TGCGCCAGCAGCCCGGGGACAGAGTATCAGCCCCTGCATTTT. The J gene is TRBJ1-5, the V gene TRBV5-1; 7 bases map to TRBD1. Germline V gene lookup returns CDR1 SGHRS and CDR2 YFSETQ. The CDR3 has 14 amino acids.

There are many counts of this clonotype. Written as DNA, the CDR3 is TGCAGCGTTGAAGCTATCGCAGCGAACACCGGGGAGCTGTTTTTT. It yields the protein CSVEAIAANTGELFF. This chain links TRBV29-1 with TRBJ2-2, with D hard to call. Per the germline V gene, CDR1 is SQVTM and CDR2 is ANQGSEA. The CDR3 length is 15 residues. V shed 1 base and J shed 0 bases, with 9 bases lying between them.

CDR3 sequence reads: CSARGGGSSYEQYF. The CDR3 DNA reads as TGCAGTGCTAGAGGGGGGGGGAGCTCCTACGAGCAGTACTTC. The chain recombines TRBV20-1 with TRBJ2-7; 7 bases match TRBD2. The trim removed 1 base at V and 0 bases at J, leaving 3 bases unmatched. CDR3 size: 14 residues. In germline, CDR1 is DFQATT, CDR2 SNEGSKA (reference sequence).

The genes are TRBV12-3 or TRBV12-4 and TRBJ1-3; D gene ambiguous. This CDR3 contains 14 residues. V dropped 3 bases and J dropped 9 bases, with 15 bases sitting between them. Written as DNA, the CDR3 is TGTGCCAGCAGTTTCAGTGGAATCGAAAGCACCATATATTTT. It translates to CASSFSGIESTIYF.

A remark on this clonotype: This may come from a read error, since a much larger clone is one base off. The chain joins TRBV6-6 to TRBJ1-1, with D uncertain. The CDR3 is 13 residues long. The V and J ends lost 7 bases and 4 bases respectively, with 13 bases between them. The V gene's germline CDR1 is MNHNY and CDR2 SVGAGI (reference sequence). The CDR3 sequence: CASNSSFGTEAFF. CDR3 sequence (DNA): TGTGCCAGCAACTCCTCCTTCGGCACTGAAGCTTTCTTT.

Notes on this clonotype: Given the absence of the conserved phenylalanine or tryptophan at the CDR3 end, a read error is likely. The chain joins TRBV11-3 to TRBJ2-7; D perhaps matches TRBD2 (5 bases). The CDR3 is 13 amino acids. Germline V gene sequence: CDR1 SGHNT, CDR2 YENEEA. The CDR3 DNA follows: TGTGCCAGCGGCTTAGAGGCCTCGGGAGAGCAGTACATC. Amino acids: CASGLEASGEQYI.

For this clonotype: The CDR3 does not end in the conserved phenylalanine or tryptophan, so this is likely a read error. The CDR3 sequence: CAISETQGADQPQHI. The CDR3 DNA reads TGTGCCATCAGTGAGACCCAGGGGGCTGATCAGCCCCAGCATATT. The chain employs TRBV10-3 and TRBJ1-5, with 8 bases aligning to TRBD1. The V segment lost 2 bases and the J segment 5 bases; nucleotides outside the gene matches: 5. The V gene's germline CDR1 is ENHRY and CDR2 SYGVKD. This CDR3 contains 15 residues.

Worth noting for this clonotype: At one end, the junction sequence differs from germline, possibly due to a read error. This chain connects TRBV6-2 or TRBV6-3 to TRBJ2-5, with 11 nucleotides matching TRBD2. CDR1 is MNHEY, CDR2 SVGEGT, per germline. CDR3 length equals 16 residues. CDR3 region: CDSGSGLAGSGETQYF. The CDR3 DNA sequence: TGTGACAGCGGTTCAGGACTAGCGGGCTCAGGGGAGACCCAGTACTTC.

In the case of this clonotype: The junction differs from germline at one of its ends, possibly a read error. V is TRBV6-5 and J is TRBJ2-5; D unclear. The CDR3 has 18 residues. CDR1 is MNHEY, CDR2 SVGAGI, per germline. The CDR3 sequence is CTSRYSLGGRGESETQYF. DNA for the CDR3: TGTACCAGCAGGTACTCTCTCGGTGGCCGTGGGGAAAGCGAGACCCAGTACTTC.

The rearrangement links TRBV7-2 to TRBJ1-3; D is ambiguous. The CDR3 is 14 residues long. Germline V gene data show CDR1 as SGHTA and CDR2 as FQGNSA. The V and J ends lost 1 base and 4 bases respectively, with 8 bases between them. CDR3 DNA: TGTGCCAGCAGCTTAGGGCAAATCGGAAACACCATATATTTT. Its protein product is CASSLGQIGNTIYF.

About this clonotype: Its ends do not fully match the called genes, so a read error is possible. The V gene is TRBV29-1, the J gene TRBJ2-1; possibly TRBD1 for D (5 bases). The CDR3 length is 16 residues. In germline, CDR1 is SQVTM, CDR2 ANQGSEA. The CDR3 protein is CSIEDQGHRSYNEQFF. The CDR3 DNA follows: TGCAGCATTGAAGATCAGGGCCATCGCTCCTACAATGAGCAGTTCTTC.

Points on this clonotype: Its ends do not fully match the called genes, so a read error is possible. The rearrangement links TRBV6-6 to TRBJ2-7, with D uncertain. The CDR3 length is 13 residues. The germline V gene has CDR1 MNHNY and CDR2 SVGAGI (reference sequence). Written as DNA, the CDR3 is TGTGCCAGCAGTTATGGACGGACCTCCGAGGAGTATTTC. This translates into CASSYGRTSEEYF.

This clonotype has a handful of counts. One end of the junction varies from germline; a read error may be responsible. The chain links TRBV29-1 to TRBJ2-1; D may be TRBD2 (5 bases). The CDR3 covers 14 residues. Germline lookup yields CDR1 SQVTM and CDR2 ANQGSEA. CDR3 in amino acids: CSVLTDISYNEQFF. CDR3 coding DNA: TGTAGCGTTCTTACAGACATCTCCTACAATGAGCAGTTCTTC.

A remark on this clonotype: A much bigger clone sits one base away, suggesting this may be a read error. The chain recombines TRBV20-1 with TRBJ2-7; TRBD1 might be the D (5 bases). Germline lookup yields CDR1 DFQATT and CDR2 SNEGSKA (reference sequence). The CDR3 has 9 amino acids. CDR3 loop: CSPQGEQYF. CDR3 bases: TGCAGCCCCCAGGGCGAGCAGTACTTC.

The chain is built from TRBV4-1 and TRBJ2-1; 13 positions match TRBD2. CDR1 MGHRA and CDR2 YSYEKL come from the germline V gene. V was clipped by 2 bases and J by 3 bases; unmatched bases: 13. This CDR3 contains 20 residues. The CDR3 here is CASSQTASLAGGLVYNEQFF. DNA of the CDR3: TGCGCCAGCAGCCAAACGGCTTCACTAGCGGGAGGGCTCGTCTACAATGAGCAGTTCTTC.

Concerning this clonotype itself: A much more abundant neighbour one base away suggests this may be a read error. This chain uses TRBV5-1 with TRBJ2-7, with 11 bases fitting TRBD1. The CDR3 runs to 16 residues. With 6 bases clipped from V and 3 bases from J, the junction kept 11 bases outside the gene matches. Per germline, CDR1 SGHRS and CDR2 YFSETQ. CDR3 amino acids: CASNPLAGTGGYEQYF. CDR3 bases: TGCGCCAGCAACCCCCTGGCCGGGACAGGGGGCTACGAGCAGTACTTC.

This clonotype was recorded once. The chain carries TRBV5-4 and TRBJ2-6, with D possibly being TRBD2 (5 bases). In germline, CDR1 is SGHNT, CDR2 YYREEE (reference sequence). The V gene lost 2 bases and the J gene lost 0 bases, with 24 bases spanning the gap. The CDR3 runs to 21 residues. The CDR3 spells CASSFGPETGWIVSGANVLTF. The CDR3 coding sequence is TGTGCCAGCAGCTTCGGACCCGAGACGGGATGGATTGTCTCTGGGGCCAACGTCCTGACTTTC.

As for this clonotype: Mismatch with germline at one junction end may stem from a read error. The chain carries TRBV11-2 and TRBJ2-3, with D maybe TRBD2 (6 bases). The germline gives CDR1 SGHAT, CDR2 FQNNGV. This CDR3 region has 18 residues. Written as DNA, the CDR3 is TGTGCCAGCAGCCCTGGACTACCGGGGCCCTTGAGCACAGATACACAGTGTTTT. Protein product: CASSPGLPGPLSTDTQCF.

For this clonotype: A read error may produce the germline difference seen at one junction end. The J gene is TRBJ2-3, the V gene TRBV2; 8 positions agree with TRBD2. Germline CDR1 SNHLY, CDR2 FYNNEI. This CDR3 comprises 13 residues. CDR3 in amino acids: CASNERKLADQTF. The CDR3 DNA sequence: TGTGCCAGCAACGAACGGAAACTAGCGGATCAGACTTTT.

The chain carries TRBV7-9 and TRBJ2-2, with 7 bases aligning to TRBD1. J was trimmed by 9 bases and V by 5 bases; bases with no gene match: 9. CDR1 is SEHNR, CDR2 FQNEAQ, per germline (reference sequence). CDR3 length: 14 amino acids. CDR3 bases: TGTGCCAGCAGCCTCCGACAGGGTTGGAGGGAGCTGTTTTTT. This gives the protein CASSLRQGWRELFF.